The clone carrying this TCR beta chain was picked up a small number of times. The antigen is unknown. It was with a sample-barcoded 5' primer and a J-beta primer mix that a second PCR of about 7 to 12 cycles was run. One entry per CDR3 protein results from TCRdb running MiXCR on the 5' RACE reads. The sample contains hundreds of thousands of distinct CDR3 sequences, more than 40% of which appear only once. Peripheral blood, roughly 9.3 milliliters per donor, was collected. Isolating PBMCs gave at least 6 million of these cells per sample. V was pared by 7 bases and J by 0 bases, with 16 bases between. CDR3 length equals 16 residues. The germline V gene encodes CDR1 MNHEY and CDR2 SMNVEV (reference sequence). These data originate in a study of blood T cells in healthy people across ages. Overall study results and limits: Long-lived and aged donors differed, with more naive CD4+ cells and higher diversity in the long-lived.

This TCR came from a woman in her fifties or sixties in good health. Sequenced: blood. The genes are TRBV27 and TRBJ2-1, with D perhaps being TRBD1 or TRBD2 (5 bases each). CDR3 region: CASTGAWGSSYNEQFF. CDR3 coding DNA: TGTGCCAGCACCGGGGCGTGGGGAAGCTCCTACAATGAGCAGTTCTTC.